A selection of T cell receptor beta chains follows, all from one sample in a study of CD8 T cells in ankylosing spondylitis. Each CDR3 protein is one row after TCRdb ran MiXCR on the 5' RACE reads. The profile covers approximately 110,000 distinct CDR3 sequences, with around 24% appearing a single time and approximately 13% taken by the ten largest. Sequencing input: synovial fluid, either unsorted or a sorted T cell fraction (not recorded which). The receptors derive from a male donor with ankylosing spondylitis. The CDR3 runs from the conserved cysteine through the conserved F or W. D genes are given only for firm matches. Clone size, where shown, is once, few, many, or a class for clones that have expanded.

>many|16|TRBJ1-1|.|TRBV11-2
TGTGCCAGCAGCTTTAGGTCGGGAACAGAAAAAACTGAAGCTTTCTTT
CASSFRSGTEKTEAFF
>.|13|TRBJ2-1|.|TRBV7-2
TGTGCCAGCAGCCCTCCCGCGAACCCCCGCCAGTTCTTC
CASSPPANPRQFF
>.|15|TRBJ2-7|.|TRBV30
TGTGCCTGGAGTGTACAATCCGATGGCCCCTACGAGCAGTACTTC
CAWSVQSDGPYEQYF
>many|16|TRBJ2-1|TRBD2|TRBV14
TGTGCCAGCAGCCAAGCCCGGACTAGCGGGAGTAGGGAGCAGTTCTTC
CASSQARTSGSREQFF
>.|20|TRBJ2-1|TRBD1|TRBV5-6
TGTGCCAGCAGCTTGGCCGCAATAGGACAGGGGTCGAGCTCCTACAATGAGCAGTTCTTC
CASSLAAIGQGSSSYNEQFF
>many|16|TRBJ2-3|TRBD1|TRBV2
TGTGCCAGCAGTGATGGGACAGGGGGCCGCACAGATACGCAGTATTTT
CASSDGTGGRTDTQYF
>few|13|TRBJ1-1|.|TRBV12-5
TGTGCTAGTGGTTTGAGGGAGAACACTGAAGCTTTCTTT
CASGLRENTEAFF
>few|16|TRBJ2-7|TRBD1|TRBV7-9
TGTGCCAGCAGCCCATCCGGGACAGGGGGGCCCTACGAGCAGTACTTC
CASSPSGTGGPYEQYF
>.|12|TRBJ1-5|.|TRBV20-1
TGCAGTGCTTATCGGGGTAATCAGCCCCAGCATTTT
CSAYRGNQPQHF
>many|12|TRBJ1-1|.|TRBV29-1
TGCAGCGTTGGCCTAATGAACACTGAAGCTTTCTTT
CSVGLMNTEAFF
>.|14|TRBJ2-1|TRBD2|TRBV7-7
TGTGCCCTCAGCCAGACTAGCGACCTTGGGGAGCAGTTCTTC
CALSQTSDLGEQFF
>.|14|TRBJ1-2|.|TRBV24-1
TGTGCCACCAGTGAAACTGGACAGAACTATGGCTACACCTTC
CATSETGQNYGYTF
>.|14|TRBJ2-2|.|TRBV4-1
TGCGCCAGCAGGGACACCGCGAACACCGGGGAGCTGTTTTTT
CASRDTANTGELFF
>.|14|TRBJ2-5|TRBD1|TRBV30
TGTGCCTGCGGACAGGACCCCCTCAGGGAGACCCAGTACTTC
CACGQDPLRETQYF
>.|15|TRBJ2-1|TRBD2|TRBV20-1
TGCAGTGGAATTCTACTAGCGGGAGGGCCGAATGAGCAGTTCTTC
CSGILLAGGPNEQFF
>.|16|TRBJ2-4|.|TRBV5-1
TGCGCCAGCAGCTTAGGCAGTAACTCCGGGGCGAACATTCAGTACTTC
CASSLGSNSGANIQYF
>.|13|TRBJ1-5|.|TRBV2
TGTGCCAGCAGTGTTTGGGCGAATCAGCCCCAGCATTTT
CASSVWANQPQHF
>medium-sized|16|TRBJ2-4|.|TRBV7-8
TGTGCCAGCAGCTTAGGTGGGGGGCTAGCCAAAAACATTCAGTACTTC
CASSLGGGLAKNIQYF
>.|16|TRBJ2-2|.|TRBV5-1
TGCGCCAGCAGCTTGGGACTAGTTATCGGCACCGGGGAGCTGTTTTTT
CASSLGLVIGTGELFF
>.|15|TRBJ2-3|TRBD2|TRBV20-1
TGCAGTGCGGCCTCTAGCGGGAGTAGCTCAGATACGCAGTATTTT
CSAASSGSSSDTQYF
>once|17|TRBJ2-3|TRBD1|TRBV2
TGTGCCAGCAGTGTGGCTACAGGGGAGAGAGAAACAGATACGCAGTATTTT
CASSVATGERETDTQYF
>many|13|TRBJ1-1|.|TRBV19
TGTGCCAGTAGTCCCACGGTACTCACTGAAGCTTTCTTT
CASSPTVLTEAFF
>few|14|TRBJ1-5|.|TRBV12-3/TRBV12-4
TGTGCCAGCAGTTTCTGGGATAGCAATCAGCCCCAGCATTTT
CASSFWDSNQPQHF
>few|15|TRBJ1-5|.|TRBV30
TGTGCCTGGAGTGTATGGGGCCGAGGGGTTCAGCCCCAGCATTTT
CAWSVWGRGVQPQHF
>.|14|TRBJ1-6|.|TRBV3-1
TGTGCCAGCAGCCAAGATTGGGGGATATTACCCCTCCACTTT
CASSQDWGILPLHF
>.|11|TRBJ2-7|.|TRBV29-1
TGCAGCGTTGTCGTAGGGGACCAGCAGTACTTC
CSVVVGDQQYF
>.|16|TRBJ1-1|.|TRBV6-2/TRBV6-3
TGTGCCAGCAGTTACTCGATCGGCTCAATGAACACTGAAGCTTTCTTT
CASSYSIGSMNTEAFF
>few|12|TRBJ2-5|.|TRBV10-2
TGCGCCAGCAGTGAGTCCCACAGGGCCGGGGCCTTC
CASSESHRAGAF
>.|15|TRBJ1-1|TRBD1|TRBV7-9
TGTGCCAGCAGCCTATGGGACAGGGCGAACACTGAAGCTTTCTTT
CASSLWDRANTEAFF
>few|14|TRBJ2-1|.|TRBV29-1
TGCAGCGTTGAACGGGGGAAGAGCTACAATGAGCAGTTCTTC
CSVERGKSYNEQFF
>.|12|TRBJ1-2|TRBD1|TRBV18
TGTGCCAGCTCGCGGACAGGATATGGCTACACCTTC
CASSRTGYGYTF
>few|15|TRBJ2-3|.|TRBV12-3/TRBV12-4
TGTGCCAGCAGTGCCTTCGCGGGTTACACAGATACGCAGTATTTT
CASSAFAGYTDTQYF
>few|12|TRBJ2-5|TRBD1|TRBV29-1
TGCAGCGTTGACAGGGGGCTGGAGACCCAGTACTTC
CSVDRGLETQYF
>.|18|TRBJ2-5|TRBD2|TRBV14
TGTGCCAGCAGCCAAGATTTTGGCCTAGCGGGAGGAGGAGAGACCCAGTACTTC
CASSQDFGLAGGGETQYF
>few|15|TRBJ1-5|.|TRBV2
TGTGCCAGCAGTGAAAGCGAGGGGGATAGGCAGCCCCAGCATTTT
CASSESEGDRQPQHF
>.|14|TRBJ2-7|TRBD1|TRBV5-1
TGTGCCAGCAGTTTATTCCAGGGGGCATACGAGCAGTACTTC
CASSLFQGAYEQYF
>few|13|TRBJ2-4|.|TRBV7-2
TGTGCCAGCAGCTTACGGCAGGGTGGCATTCAGTACTTC
CASSLRQGGIQYF
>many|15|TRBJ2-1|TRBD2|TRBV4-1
TGCGCCAGCAGACGGGGACTAGCGGGAGATAATGAGCAGTTCTTC
CASRRGLAGDNEQFF
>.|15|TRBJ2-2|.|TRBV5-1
TGCGCCAGCAGCTTGTCAGGACAGAACACCGGGGAGCTGTTTTTT
CASSLSGQNTGELFF
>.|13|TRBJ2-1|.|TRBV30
TGTGCCTGGAGTGATAGGGGGATCAATGAGCAGTTCTTC
CAWSDRGINEQFF
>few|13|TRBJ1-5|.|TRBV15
TGTGCCACCAGCACTAAGGCGGAGCAGCCCCAGCATTTT
CATSTKAEQPQHF
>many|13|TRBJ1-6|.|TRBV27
TGTGCCAGCAGGGGACGGGATAATTCACCCCTCCACTTT
CASRGRDNSPLHF
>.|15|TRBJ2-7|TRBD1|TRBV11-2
TGTGCCAGCAGCTTCGGGGGACAGGGGGCCTACGAGCAGTACTTC
CASSFGGQGAYEQYF
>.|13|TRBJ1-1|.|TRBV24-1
TGTGCCACCTCTAGCCCTACGAACACTGAAGCTTTCTTT
CATSSPTNTEAFF
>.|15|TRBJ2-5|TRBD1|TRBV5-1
TGCGCCAGCAGCCAAGGGACAGGTAGTCAAGAGACCCAGTACTTC
CASSQGTGSQETQYF
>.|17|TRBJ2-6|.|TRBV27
TGTGCCAGCAGTCCCCCGGGGCTTTTATACGGGGCCAACGTCCTGACTTTC
CASSPPGLLYGANVLTF
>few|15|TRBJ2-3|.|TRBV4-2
TGTGCCAGCAGCCCTATAGCGTCTCAGGCAGATACGCAGTATTTT
CASSPIASQADTQYF
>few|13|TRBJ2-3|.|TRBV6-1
TGTGCCAGCAGGAGAGAGATTCCAGATACGCAGTATTTT
CASRREIPDTQYF
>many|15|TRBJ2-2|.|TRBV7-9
TGTGCCAGCAGAACCGGGACGGCGAACACCGGGGAGCTGTTTTTT
CASRTGTANTGELFF
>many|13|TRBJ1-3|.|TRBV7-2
TGTGCCAGCAGCTTAGGCGCCGGAAACACCATATATTTT
CASSLGAGNTIYF
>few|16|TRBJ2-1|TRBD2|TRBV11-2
TGTGCCAGCAGCTTAGATCACCTAGCGGGAGTCAATGAGCAGTTCTTC
CASSLDHLAGVNEQFF
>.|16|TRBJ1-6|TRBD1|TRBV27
TGTGCCGGTCGGACAGGGCAGAGCTCCTATAATTCACCCCTCCACTTT
CAGRTGQSSYNSPLHF
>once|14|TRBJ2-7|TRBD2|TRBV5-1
TGCGCCAGCAGCTTGTTGAGCGGGAGGAGCGAGCAGTACTTC
CASSLLSGRSEQYF
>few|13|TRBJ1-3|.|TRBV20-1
TGCAGTGCTAGTCGCGGGGCTGGAAACACCATATATTTT
CSASRGAGNTIYF
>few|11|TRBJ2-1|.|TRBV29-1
TGCAGCGGTGCTCCTCGAGCAGAGCAGTTCTTC
CSGAPRAEQFF
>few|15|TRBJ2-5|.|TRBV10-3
TGTGCCATCAGTGAAGGTCGACAGGCGGAGCTTACTATGAACTTC
CAISEGRQAELTMNF
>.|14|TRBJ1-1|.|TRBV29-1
TGCAGCGTTGATCGAGGGACGGGGAACACTGAAGCTTTCTTT
CSVDRGTGNTEAFF